The 24 T cell receptor beta chains below all came from one sample that was sequenced in a study of blood T cell repertoires in COVID-19. The assay was immunoSEQ multiplex PCR, and TCRdb's table has in-frame clones only and misses some. The sample has roughly 380,000 clones; around nine tenths are singletons. Source material: peripheral blood. Source of these receptors: an older woman with COVID-19, enrolled during active disease.

V is TRBV30 and J is TRBJ1-3, with a weak D call TRBD1 (5 bases). This CDR3 region has 13 residues. From germline, CDR1 is GTSNPN and CDR2 SVGIG (reference sequence). The V end lost 4 bases, the J end lost 3 bases, and 10 bases lay between the germline ends. CDR3: CAWTDSYGNTIYF. The CDR3 DNA follows: TGTGCCTGGACCGACAGCTATGGAAACACCATATATTTT.

This chain uses TRBV2 with TRBJ1-3; TRBD1 matches 8 bases. Germline values: CDR1 SNHLY, CDR2 FYNNEI. V shed 3 bases, J shed 3 bases, and the junction held 7 bases outside the gene matches. The CDR3 is 16 amino acids. Here the CDR3 DNA reads TGTGCCAGCAGTGAGATAGGACAGGGAGTTGGAAACACCATATATTTT. Translation: CASSEIGQGVGNTIYF.

This clone has a handful of counts. The chain links TRBV6-1 to TRBJ1-5, with D possibly matching TRBD1 (5 bases). Trimming removed 2 bases at V and 7 bases at J, with 12 bases between. Germline CDR1 reads MNHNS; CDR2 reads SASEGT. The length of the CDR3 is 14 residues. The DNA of the CDR3 is TGTGCCAGCAGTGAACCAGGGCGTATGCAGCCCCAGCATTTT. As protein: CASSEPGRMQPQHF.

V is TRBV27 and J is TRBJ1-3; no reliable D call. This CDR3 comprises 14 residues. Trimming removed 5 bases at V and 14 bases at J, with 22 bases between. Germline CDR1 is MNHEY and CDR2 is SMNVEV (reference sequence). CDR3 amino acids: CASSPTPVAFSVYF. In DNA form, the CDR3 reads TGTGCCAGCAGTCCTACCCCGGTCGCCTTTAGCGTATATTTT.

The genes are TRBV2 and TRBJ2-3, with TRBD2 matching over 7 bases. The germline CDR1 and CDR2 sequences are SNHLY and FYNNEI. CDR3 length: 12 residues. J gave up 5 bases and V 6 bases, and 2 bases lay outside the gene matches. The CDR3 coding sequence is TGTGCCAGCAGAGGACTAGGAGATACGCAGTATTTT. Translated: CASRGLGDTQYF.

The rearrangement links TRBV3-1 (or the pseudogene TRBV3-2) to TRBJ1-2, with D maybe TRBD1 (6 bases). Trimming took off 0 bases at V and 7 bases at J, with 21 bases between the two ends. Germline-derived CDR1 and CDR2 are LGHDT and YNNKEL (reference sequence). The CDR3 runs 17 residues. CDR3 nucleotides: TGTGCCAGCAGCCAAGATGGCACAGGGTTTCTCCTCGCTGGCTACACCTTC. Translated: CASSQDGTGFLLAGYTF.

For the CDR3, the DNA is TGTGCCAGCAGCGAACTCGGGACAGGTTATAGCGAAAAACTGTTTTTT. Translated: CASSELGTGYSEKLFF. This rearrangement joins TRBV25-1 to TRBJ1-4, with 8 bases aligning to TRBD1. V shed 6 bases, J shed 8 bases, and the junction held 14 bases outside the gene matches. The CDR3 sequence is 16 residues long. Germline V gene sequence: CDR1 MGHDK, CDR2 SYGVNS.

This clone showed up just once. The genes are TRBV6-5 and TRBJ1-3; D uncertain. The V gene lost 6 bases and the J gene lost 2 bases, with 11 bases spanning the gap. The V gene's germline CDR1 is MNHEY and CDR2 SVGAGI. The CDR3 sequence is 14 residues long. CDR3 amino acids: CASSPGIPGNTIYF. In DNA, the CDR3 is TGTGCCAGCAGCCCGGGAATTCCTGGAAACACCATATATTTT.

The rearrangement uses TRBV11-1 and TRBJ1-1; 9 nucleotides agree with TRBD1. Germline V gene data show CDR1 as SGHAT and CDR2 as FQDESV (reference sequence). The CDR3 spans 15 residues. V lost 5 bases, J lost 8 bases, and 12 bases stayed unmatched. The CDR3 bases are TGTGCCAGCAGCAAACGGCGGGGACAGGGAGTAGAAGCTTTCTTT. Its translation: CASSKRRGQGVEAFF.

Written as DNA, the CDR3 is TGTGCCAGCAGCTTGGGGCAGGGAGGAGTAGAGTACACCTTC. Protein product: CASSLGQGGVEYTF. The rearrangement joins TRBV5-6 to TRBJ1-2; D possibly corresponds to TRBD1 (5 bases). The CDR3 is 14 residues long. V lost 0 bases, J lost 11 bases, and 17 bases lay in between. Germline V CDR1 and CDR2: SGHDT, YYEEEE.

The gene calls are TRBV12-3 or TRBV12-4 and TRBJ2-7; D is uncertain. Trimming cost V 1 base and J 0 bases, with 4 bases left between them. The CDR3 covers 13 residues. CDR3 in amino acids: CASSLGASYEQYF. CDR3 sequence (DNA): TGTGCCAGCAGTTTAGGGGCCTCCTACGAGCAGTACTTC.

The V call is TRBV10-3, the J call TRBJ1-1; 9 nucleotides align to TRBD1. This CDR3 contains 15 residues. CDR1 and CDR2 (germline): ENHRY, SYGVKD. V shed 3 bases, J shed 5 bases, and the junction held 7 bases outside the gene matches. In DNA form, the CDR3 reads TGTGCCATCAGTGATACAGGGGGCAGGGTTACTGAAGCTTTCTTT. Its protein product is CAISDTGGRVTEAFF.

This sequence joins TRBV15 and TRBJ2-1, with D perhaps TRBD2 (5 bases). Germline V gives CDR1 LNHNV, CDR2 YYDKDF (reference sequence). Trimming cost V 0 bases and J 9 bases, with 9 bases left between them. This CDR3 comprises 13 residues. This chain's CDR3 is CATSRDPAGEQFF. In DNA, the CDR3 is TGTGCCACCAGCAGAGATCCGGCGGGTGAGCAGTTCTTC.

The chain uses TRBV3-1 (or the pseudogene TRBV3-2) and TRBJ2-3; 12 bases map to TRBD2. CDR1 and CDR2 from the germline V gene are LGHDT and YNNKEL (reference sequence). The CDR3 is 19 amino acids. V trimming: 2 bases; J trimming: 6 bases; junction bases outside the gene matches: 15. The CDR3 sequence is CASSQRTSGAIQLGDTQYF. CDR3 in DNA: TGTGCCAGCAGCCAAAGGACTAGCGGGGCTATACAATTGGGGGATACGCAGTATTTT.

This clone showed up just once. The chain has TRBV30 and TRBJ1-1, with D possibly TRBD1 on 6 matching bases. Per germline, CDR1 GTSNPN and CDR2 SVGIG (reference sequence). The CDR3 is made up of 14 amino acids. Trimming removed 4 bases at V and 6 bases at J, with 18 bases between. CDR3 amino acids: CAWTQSLRGSEAFF. CDR3 nucleotide sequence: TGTGCCTGGACCCAGTCCCTCAGGGGCTCTGAAGCTTTCTTT.

The genes are TRBV18 and TRBJ1-2; unclear D gene. CDR3 length equals 16 residues. CDR1 is KGHSH, CDR2 LQKENI, per germline. Trimming removed 3 bases from V and 4 bases from J, with 18 bases in between. This CDR3 reads CASSPRQEATLYGYTF. In nucleotides, the CDR3 is TGTGCCAGCTCACCCCGTCAGGAGGCAACACTCTATGGCTACACCTTC.

V gene TRBV6-1 combines with J gene TRBJ2-7, with 10 bases that match TRBD1. The CDR3 has 15 residues. From germline, CDR1 is MNHNS and CDR2 SASEGT. The trim removed 1 base at V and 3 bases at J, leaving 3 bases unmatched. The CDR3 region is CASSEVGTGDYEQYF. In nucleotides, the CDR3 is TGTGCCAGCAGTGAAGTGGGGACAGGGGACTACGAGCAGTACTTC.

The chain combines TRBV5-1 with TRBJ2-1; 10 nucleotides agree with TRBD2. The germline V gene encodes CDR1 SGHRS and CDR2 YFSETQ. The junction had 2 bases not matched to a gene; V was cut back by 4 bases and J by 1 base. The CDR3 totals 15 residues. CDR3 sequence: CASSRTSGSYNEQFF. The DNA for the CDR3 is TGCGCCAGCAGCAGGACTAGCGGTTCCTACAATGAGCAGTTCTTC.

The DNA for the CDR3 is TGTGCCAGCAGCCAATTCGGGACAGGGCCAAATCAGCCCCAGCATTTT. It yields the protein CASSQFGTGPNQPQHF. The gene calls are TRBV3-1 (or the pseudogene TRBV3-2) and TRBJ1-5; the match to TRBD1 covers 9 bases. Trimming at V came to 2 bases and at J to 4 bases, leaving 6 bases not matched to a gene. This CDR3 has 16 amino acids. CDR1 and CDR2 (germline): LGHDT, YNNKEL (reference sequence).

This chain connects TRBV19 to TRBJ1-5; TRBD1 is a possible D gene (5 bases). Germline loops: CDR1 LNHDA, CDR2 SQIVND (reference sequence). V was trimmed by 11 bases and J by 1 base, leaving 21 bases between them. The CDR3 is 16 amino acids. CDR3 sequence reads: CASRYGGPSSNQPQHF. The CDR3 nucleotides read TGTGCCTCAAGATACGGGGGACCCTCCAGCAATCAGCCCCAGCATTTT.

CDR3 bases: TGTGCCAGCTCAACGGGAAACTATGGCTACACCTTC. Residues: CASSTGNYGYTF. The chain joins TRBV18 to TRBJ1-2; no definite D call. The V end was cut by 5 bases, the J end by 2 bases, with 6 bases between. Germline assignment: CDR1 KGHSH and CDR2 LQKENI. The CDR3 contains 12 residues.

This clone was counted a single time. The chain uses TRBV5-1 and TRBJ1-2; 7 nucleotides match TRBD1. The length of the CDR3 is 14 residues. CDR1 SGHRS and CDR2 YFSETQ come from the germline V gene. The ends lost 4 bases at V and 0 bases at J; junction bases unmatched: 3. The CDR3 region has the DNA TGCGCCAGCAGCCCCGGGACAGCTAACTATGGCTACACCTTC. It translates to CASSPGTANYGYTF.

The chain recombines TRBV5-1 with TRBJ1-3, with TRBD1 identical over 8 bases. The CDR3 spans 18 residues. Germline CDR1 SGHRS, CDR2 YFSETQ. J was trimmed by 5 bases and V by 2 bases; bases with no gene match: 15. As DNA, the CDR3 is TGCGCCAGCAGCTTTTACCCCCAACTTGACAGGGGTAGAAACACCATATATTTT. Translating it yields CASSFYPQLDRGRNTIYF.

Comments on this clone: The same CDR3 also results from other DNA sequences found in this sample. This sequence joins TRBV19 and TRBJ1-5, with D possibly TRBD1 on 6 matching bases. Looked up from germline, CDR1 is LNHDA and CDR2 is SQIVND (reference sequence). V was cut by 5 bases and J by 4 bases, with 9 bases left in between. The CDR3 has 13 residues. The CDR3 DNA is TGTGCCAGTAGTGACACAGGGAATCAGCCCCAGCATTTT. This sequence encodes CASSDTGNQPQHF.